A single T cell receptor (beta chain) is shown here with its context. For the second PCR, which ran for roughly 7 to 11 cycles, a sample-barcoded 5' primer and a J-beta primer mix were used. TCRdb reprocessed the 5' RACE reads with MiXCR, giving one entry per CDR3 protein. The repertoire has roughly 680,000 distinct CDR3 sequences, about 52% of them found once; the top ten carry roughly 34%. This sample is drawn from a study of blood T cells in healthy people across ages. This CDR3 has 13 amino acids. The germline CDR1 and CDR2 sequences are ENHRY and SYGVKD. J lost 8 bases, V lost 8 bases, and 4 bases had no gene match.

J is TRBJ2-3 and V is TRBV10-3; 13 bases align to TRBD2. Material for sequencing was blood. The clonotype comes from a woman aged 60 to 75 in good health. The DNA of the CDR3 is TGTGCCATCGGGACTAGCGGGAAAAGTACGCAGTATTTT. It codes for CAIGTSGKSTQYF.